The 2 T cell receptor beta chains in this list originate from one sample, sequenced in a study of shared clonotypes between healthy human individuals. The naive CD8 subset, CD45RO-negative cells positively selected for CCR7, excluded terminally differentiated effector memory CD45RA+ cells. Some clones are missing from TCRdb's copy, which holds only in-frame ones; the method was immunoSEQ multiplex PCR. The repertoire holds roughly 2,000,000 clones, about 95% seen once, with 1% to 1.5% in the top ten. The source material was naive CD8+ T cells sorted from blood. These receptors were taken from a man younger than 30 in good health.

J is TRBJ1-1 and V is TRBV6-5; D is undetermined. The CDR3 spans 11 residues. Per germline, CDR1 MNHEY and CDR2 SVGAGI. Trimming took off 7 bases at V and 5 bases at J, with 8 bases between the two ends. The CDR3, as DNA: TGTGCCAGCACCGACGGGACTGAAGCTTTCTTT. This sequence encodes CASTDGTEAFF.

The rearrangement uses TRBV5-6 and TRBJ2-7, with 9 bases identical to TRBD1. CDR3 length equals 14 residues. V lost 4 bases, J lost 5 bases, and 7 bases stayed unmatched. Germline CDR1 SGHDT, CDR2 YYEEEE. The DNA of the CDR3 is TGTGCCAGCAGCCCGGGGACAGGGAGAGACGAGCAGTACTTC. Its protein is CASSPGTGRDEQYF.